This T cell receptor (beta chain) was documented in a study of Graves' ophthalmopathy and Graves' hyperthyroidism. Amplifying from RNA transcripts, the study obtained TCR beta CDR3 regions. The authors performed first-round RT-PCR with HTBI primers and then a second-round multiplex PCR. One entry per CDR3 protein results from TCRdb running MiXCR on the multiplex PCR reads. The repertoire consists of roughly 500,000 distinct CDR3 sequences, with around an eighth occurring once and the leading ten covering approximately 9.8%. There are a few counts of this clonotype. The CDR3 has 15 residues. The V gene end was trimmed by 0 bases and the J gene end by 8 bases; junction bases not matched to a gene: 3. Per the germline V gene, CDR1 is MNHEY and CDR2 is SVGAGI.

The sequencing input was blood. This TCR was sampled from a woman in her 30s with Graves' ophthalmopathy. The chain has TRBV6-5 and TRBJ1-6; the match to TRBD1 covers 8 bases. CDR3: CASSYSAGGDSPLHF. The CDR3 bases are TGTGCCAGCAGTTACTCCGCAGGGGGCGATTCACCCCTCCACTTT.